This TCR beta chain originates from a study of identical twins. Study outcomes and limitations: Cross-sectional statistical analysis was relied on for the conclusions, without the same donors being followed.

For this clonotype: The antigen is undetermined.

V lost 5 bases, J lost 2 bases, and 5 bases stayed unmatched. The germline V gene has CDR1 LGHDT and CDR2 YNNKEL (reference sequence). This CDR3 spans 15 amino acids. TCRdb called the 5' RACE reads again in MiXCR, with one record for every CDR3 protein. The sample lists some 440,000 distinct CDR3 sequences; 20% to 25% were seen once. These data also featured in a second study, about T cells expressing NK-cell markers. That study adds: Eight donors were sequenced, of whom seven were HCMV-seropositive, while the remaining one was HCMV-seronegative.

The genes are TRBV3-1 and TRBJ2-7, with TRBD2 identical over 11 bases. Specimen: CD4+ T cells sorted from blood. This TCR came from a woman between 18 and 29 years old in good health. In DNA, the CDR3 is TGTGCCAGCAGCGATCGACTAGCGGGGACCTACGAGCAGTACTTC. Its protein is CASSDRLAGTYEQYF.